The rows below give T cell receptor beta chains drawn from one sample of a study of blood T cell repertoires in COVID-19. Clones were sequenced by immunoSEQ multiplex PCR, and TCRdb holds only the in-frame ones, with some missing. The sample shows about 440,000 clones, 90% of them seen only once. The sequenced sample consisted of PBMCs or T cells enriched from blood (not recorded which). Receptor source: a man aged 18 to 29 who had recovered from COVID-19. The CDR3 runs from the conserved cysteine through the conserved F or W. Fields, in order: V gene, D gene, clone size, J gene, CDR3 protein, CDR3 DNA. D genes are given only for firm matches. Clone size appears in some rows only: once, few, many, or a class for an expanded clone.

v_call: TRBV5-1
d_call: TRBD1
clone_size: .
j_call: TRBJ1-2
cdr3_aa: CASSSNRGHGYTF
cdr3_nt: TGCGCCAGCAGCTCCAACAGGGGCCATGGCTACACCTTC

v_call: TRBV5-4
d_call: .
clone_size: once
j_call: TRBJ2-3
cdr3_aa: CASSLRGSTDTQYF
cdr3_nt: TGTGCCAGCAGCTTACGGGGGAGCACAGATACGCAGTATTTT

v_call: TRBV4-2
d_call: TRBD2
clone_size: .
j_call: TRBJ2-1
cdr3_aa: CASSQEQLLLAGEVEQFF
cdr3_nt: TGTGCCAGCAGCCAAGAACAGCTGCTACTAGCGGGAGAGGTTGAGCAGTTCTTC

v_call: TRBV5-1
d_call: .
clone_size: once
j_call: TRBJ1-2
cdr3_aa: CASSLTFNYGYTF
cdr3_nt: TGCGCCAGCAGCTTGACATTTAACTATGGCTACACCTTC

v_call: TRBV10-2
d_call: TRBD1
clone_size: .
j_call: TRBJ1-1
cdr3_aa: CASSDFDRGRLEAFF
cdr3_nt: TGCGCCAGCAGTGATTTCGACAGGGGGCGATTAGAAGCTTTCTTT

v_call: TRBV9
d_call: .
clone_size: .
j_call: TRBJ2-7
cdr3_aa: CASSPNLVAGTYEQYF
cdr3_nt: TGTGCCAGCAGCCCTAATCTGGTGGCAGGCACCTACGAGCAGTACTTC

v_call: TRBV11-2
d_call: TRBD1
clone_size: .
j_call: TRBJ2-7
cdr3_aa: CASSAGPGTGGYEQYF
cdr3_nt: TGTGCCAGCAGCGCAGGCCCCGGGACAGGGGGATACGAGCAGTACTTC

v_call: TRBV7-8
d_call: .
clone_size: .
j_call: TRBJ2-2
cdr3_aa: CASSLQGRTTGELFF
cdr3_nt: TGTGCCAGCAGCTTACAGGGTCGGACCACCGGGGAGCTGTTTTTT

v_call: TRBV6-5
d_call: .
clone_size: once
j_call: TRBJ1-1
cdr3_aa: CAAGRSQWEAFF
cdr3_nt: TGTGCCGCGGGCAGGTCCCAGTGGGAAGCTTTCTTT

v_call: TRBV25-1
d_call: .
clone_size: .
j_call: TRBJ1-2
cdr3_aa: CASSESGEQGYTF
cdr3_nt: TGTGCCAGCAGTGAATCAGGGGAACAGGGCTACACCTTC

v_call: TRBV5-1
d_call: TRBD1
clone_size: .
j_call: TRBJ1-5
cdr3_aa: CASSSRGRDGGNQPQHF
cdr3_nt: TGCGCCAGCAGCTCGAGGGGGCGTGATGGCGGCAATCAGCCCCAGCATTTT

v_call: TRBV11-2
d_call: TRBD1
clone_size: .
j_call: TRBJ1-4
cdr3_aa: CASSFVTGGHEKLFF
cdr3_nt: TGTGCCAGCAGCTTCGTGACAGGGGGTCATGAAAAACTGTTTTTT

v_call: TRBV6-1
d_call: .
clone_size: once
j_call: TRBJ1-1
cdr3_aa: CASSEDKHAGWGTEAFF
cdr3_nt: TGTGCCAGCAGTGAGGACAAGCATGCAGGATGGGGCACTGAAGCTTTCTTT

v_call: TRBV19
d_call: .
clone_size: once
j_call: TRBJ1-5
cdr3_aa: CASSIVGQFSNQPQHF
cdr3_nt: TGTGCCAGTAGTATTGTGGGACAATTTAGCAATCAGCCCCAGCATTTT

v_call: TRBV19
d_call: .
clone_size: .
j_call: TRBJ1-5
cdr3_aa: CASRAVNNQPQHF
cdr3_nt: TGTGCCAGTAGGGCGGTCAACAATCAGCCCCAGCATTTT

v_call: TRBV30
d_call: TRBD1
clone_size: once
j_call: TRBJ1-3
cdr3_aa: CAWNLQGAYSGNTIYF
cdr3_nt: TGTGCCTGGAACCTACAGGGGGCCTACTCTGGAAACACCATATATTTT

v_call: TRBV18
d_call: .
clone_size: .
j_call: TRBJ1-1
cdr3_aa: CASSPGRDTEAFF
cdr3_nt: TGTGCCAGCTCACCAGGCAGGGATACTGAAGCTTTCTTT

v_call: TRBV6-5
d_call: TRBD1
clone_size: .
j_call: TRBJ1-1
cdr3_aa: CARGDSPKTEAFF
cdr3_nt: TGTGCCAGAGGGGACAGTCCGAAAACTGAAGCTTTCTTT

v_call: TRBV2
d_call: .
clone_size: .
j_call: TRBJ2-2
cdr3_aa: CASTSLTTGELFF
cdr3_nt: TGTGCCAGCACATCCCTCACAACCGGGGAGCTGTTTTTT

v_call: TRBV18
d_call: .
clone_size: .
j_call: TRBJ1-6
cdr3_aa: CASSPPSYNSPLHF
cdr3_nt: TGTGCCAGCTCACCACCCAGCTATAATTCACCCCTCCACTTT